Listed here are 10 T cell receptor beta chains from one sample, sequenced in a study of blood T cell repertoires in COVID-19. Assay: immunoSEQ multiplex PCR; the TCRdb copy retains only in-frame clones and omits some. Seen here are 350,000 or so clones, about 89% observed once, and the top ten hold 8.5% to 12%. Sequenced sample: peripheral blood. Source of these receptors: a woman in her twenties or thirties with COVID-19, enrolled during active disease.

This chain links TRBV4-3 with TRBJ2-6, with D possibly being TRBD1 (5 bases). Germline CDR1 is LGHNA and CDR2 is YSLEER. V shed 6 bases and J shed 0 bases, with 9 bases lying between them. This CDR3 contains 15 residues. The CDR3 nucleotides are TGCGCCAGCAGTCAGGGAAGCTCTGGGGCCAACGTCCTGACTTTC. Its translation: CASSQGSSGANVLTF.

With regard to this clone: At the DNA level, this CDR3 is encoded by other sequences in the same sample as well. The rearrangement joins TRBV19 to TRBJ1-2, with 8 bases identical to TRBD1. The V gene's germline CDR1 is LNHDA and CDR2 SQIVND (reference sequence). Trimming at V came to 1 base and at J to 5 bases, leaving 0 bases not matched to a gene. This CDR3 has 13 amino acids. The CDR3 DNA reads TGTGCCAGTAGTATAGGACAGGGGTATGGCTACACCTTC. This gives the protein CASSIGQGYGYTF.

The CDR3 sequence is CASSVRNGDEQFF. The CDR3 DNA is TGTGCCAGCAGCGTAAGAAACGGGGATGAGCAGTTCTTC. The V gene is TRBV9, the J gene TRBJ2-1; a possible D gene is TRBD2 (5 bases). Trimming stripped 1 base from V and 8 bases from J, with 10 bases between. The CDR3 contains 13 residues. Germline assignment: CDR1 SGDLS and CDR2 YYNGEE. The variable domain in full, with the rest retrieved from reference TRBV9 and TRBJ2-1, is DSGVTQTPKHLITATGQRVTLRCSPRSGDLSVYWYQQSLDQGLQFLIQYYNGEERAKGNILERFSAQQFPDLHSELNLSSLELGDSALYFCASSVRNGDEQFFGPGTRLTVL.

This rearrangement joins TRBV3-1 (or the pseudogene TRBV3-2) to TRBJ1-4; 9 positions agree with TRBD1. The germline V gene encodes CDR1 LGHDT and CDR2 YNNKEL (reference sequence). V shed 2 bases, J shed 4 bases, and the junction held 5 bases outside the gene matches. The CDR3 contains 16 residues. CDR3 protein: CASSQIPGQGNEKLFF. The CDR3 coding sequence is TGTGCCAGCAGCCAAATACCGGGACAGGGTAATGAAAAACTGTTTTTT.

The V gene is TRBV19, the J gene TRBJ1-1; a weak D match, TRBD1 (6 bases). The CDR3 is made up of 12 amino acids. The V and J ends lost 4 bases and 6 bases respectively, with 9 bases between them. In germline, CDR1 is LNHDA, CDR2 SQIVND (reference sequence). CDR3 in DNA: TGTGCCAGTAGTACAGGGGTTTCTGAAGCTTTCTTT. This gives the protein CASSTGVSEAFF.

The rearrangement links TRBV5-1 to TRBJ2-7; 9 bases line up with TRBD1. The V segment lost 3 bases and the J segment 2 bases; nucleotides outside the gene matches: 6. The CDR3 totals 15 residues. The germline V gene encodes CDR1 SGHRS and CDR2 YFSETQ. CDR3 in DNA: TGCGCCAGCAGCTCGACAGGGGGGCGTCCCTACGAGCAGTACTTC. Translated, it gives CASSSTGGRPYEQYF. Using reference TRBV5-1 and TRBJ2-7 for the parts outside the CDR3, the full variable domain is KAGVTQTPRYLIKTRGQQVTLSCSPISGHRSVSWYQQTPGQGLQFLFEYFSETQRNKGNFPGRFSGRQFSNSRSEMNVSTLELGDSALYLCASSSTGGRPYEQYFGPGTRLTVT.

This chain uses TRBV18 with TRBJ2-5; the D is unclear. CDR1 is KGHSH, CDR2 LQKENI, per germline. CDR3 size: 14 residues. Trimming removed 3 bases from V and 3 bases from J, with 11 bases in between. CDR3 protein: CASSPQVGKETQYF. The CDR3 DNA reads as TGTGCCAGCTCACCCCAGGTTGGCAAAGAGACCCAGTACTTC.

This chain connects TRBV9 to TRBJ2-1; 7 positions agree with TRBD2. The CDR3 sequence is 15 residues long. Germline CDR1 reads SGDLS; CDR2 reads YYNGEE. V was pared by 3 bases and J by 4 bases, with 7 bases of the junction left unmatched. DNA of the CDR3: TGTGCCAGCAGCGCCAGCCCCGGGGGGTACAATGAGCAGTTCTTC. Translating it yields CASSASPGGYNEQFF.

In its sample, this clone was seen once. The rearrangement uses TRBV20-1 and TRBJ2-5, with D tentatively TRBD2 (5 bases). Trimming took 6 bases from V and 9 from J, leaving 14 bases between them. This CDR3 is built from 11 residues. Looked up from germline, CDR1 is DFQATT and CDR2 is SNEGSKA (reference sequence). This CDR3 is CSAQQREPQYF. CDR3 in DNA: TGCAGTGCCCAGCAGAGGGAGCCCCAGTACTTC.

The chain couples TRBV5-4 to TRBJ2-2; 7 nucleotides line up with TRBD1. Trimming cost V 5 bases and J 0 bases; bases outside gene matches: 7. The length of the CDR3 is 16 residues. Per germline, CDR1 SGHNT and CDR2 YYREEE (reference sequence). The CDR3, as DNA: TGTGCCAGCAGATTTGCCGGGACAGCGAACACCGGGGAGCTGTTTTTT. This codes for CASRFAGTANTGELFF.